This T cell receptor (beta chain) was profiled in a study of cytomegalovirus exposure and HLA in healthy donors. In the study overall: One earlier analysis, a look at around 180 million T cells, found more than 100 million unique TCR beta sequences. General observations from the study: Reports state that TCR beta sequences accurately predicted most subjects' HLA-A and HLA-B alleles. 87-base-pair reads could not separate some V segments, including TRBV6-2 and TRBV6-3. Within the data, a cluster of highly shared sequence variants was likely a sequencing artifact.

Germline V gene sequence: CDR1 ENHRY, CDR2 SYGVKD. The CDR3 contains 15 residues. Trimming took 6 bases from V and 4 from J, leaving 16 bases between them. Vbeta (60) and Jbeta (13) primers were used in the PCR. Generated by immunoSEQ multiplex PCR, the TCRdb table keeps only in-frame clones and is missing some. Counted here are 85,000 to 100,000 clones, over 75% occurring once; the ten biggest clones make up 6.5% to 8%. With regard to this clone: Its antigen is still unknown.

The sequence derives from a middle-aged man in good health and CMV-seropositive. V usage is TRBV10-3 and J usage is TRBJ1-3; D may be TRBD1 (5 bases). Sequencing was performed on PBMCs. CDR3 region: CAISRDRDLGNTIYF. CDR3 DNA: TGTGCCATCAGCCGAGACAGAGACCTAGGAAACACCATATATTTT.